This T cell receptor (beta chain) was sequenced in a study of patients and donors after allogeneic stem cell transplantation. This CDR3 comprises 14 residues. V lost 0 bases and J 6 bases, leaving 12 bases between the germline ends. The V gene's germline CDR1 is LGHNA and CDR2 YSLEER. TCRdb re-analysed the RT-PCR reads in MiXCR, keeping a single row per CDR3 protein. The table records 98,000 or so distinct CDR3 sequences, approximately 40% of them present only once. The chain has TRBV4-3 and TRBJ2-7; tentatively, D is TRBD1 (5 bases). The material sequenced was blood, either unsorted or a sorted T cell fraction (not recorded which). The sequence derives from a human donor who was either an allogeneic HSCT recipient or a stem cell or donor lymphocyte infusion donor (not recorded which). It is not recorded whose cells these are; they may come from a transplant donor. The CDR3, as DNA: TGCGCCAGCAGCCAAGATACAGGCTTCGGCGAGCAGTACTTC. Amino acid sequence: CASSQDTGFGEQYF.